Presented here are 22 T cell receptor beta chains from one specimen sequenced in a study of blood T cell repertoires in COVID-19. Only in-frame clones appear in the TCRdb table, and some are missing; sequencing was by immunoSEQ multiplex PCR. The table lists some 290,000 clones, over 80% of them singletons. The specimen sequenced was peripheral blood. The origin of the receptors is a man aged 55 to 70 who had recovered from COVID-19.

The V gene is TRBV7-2, the J gene TRBJ2-5; D call uncertain. Trimming took off 2 bases at V and 6 bases at J, with 7 bases between the two ends. Germline V gene lookup returns CDR1 SGHTA and CDR2 FQGNSA. The CDR3 runs to 12 residues. The CDR3 nucleotides read TGTGCCAGCAGCTTACGAGGAAAGACCCAGTACTTC. It yields the protein CASSLRGKTQYF.

This clone was seen once. The chain joins TRBV28 to TRBJ2-5, with no clear D. The V end lost 6 bases, the J end lost 2 bases, and 7 bases lay between the germline ends. The CDR3 has 12 residues. Germline V CDR1 and CDR2: MDHEN, SYDVKM. The chain's CDR3 is CASRETQETQYF. In DNA, the CDR3 is TGTGCCAGCAGGGAGACTCAAGAGACCCAGTACTTC.

The chain carries TRBV5-6 and TRBJ2-7; possible D gene TRBD1, 6 bases. V was cut by 9 bases and J by 0 bases, with 19 bases left in between. Germline loops: CDR1 SGHDT, CDR2 YYEEEE. The CDR3 is made up of 15 amino acids. Here the CDR3 DNA reads TGTGCCACCAAAGCTCGGACAGCGGTCTCCTACGAGCAGTACTTC. Encoded protein: CATKARTAVSYEQYF.

This chain uses TRBV19 with TRBJ2-4, with D maybe TRBD1 (5 bases). The CDR3 covers 14 residues. CDR1 is LNHDA, CDR2 SQIVND, per germline (reference sequence). The ends were cut back, 3 bases at V and 1 base at J, with 7 bases in the middle. The CDR3 DNA reads TGTGCCAGTAGTATTCAGGGCGCCAAAAACATTCAGTACTTC. Translating gives CASSIQGAKNIQYF.

The chain carries TRBV6-5 and TRBJ2-1, with 7 bases aligning to TRBD2. V gave up 6 bases and J gave up 5 bases; unmatched junction bases: 10. Germline CDR1 MNHEY, CDR2 SVGAGI. This CDR3 has 15 amino acids. The chain's CDR3 is CASRNPSGGDNEQFF. Here the CDR3 DNA reads TGTGCCAGCAGAAATCCTAGTGGGGGGGACAATGAGCAGTTCTTC.

The sample holds one count of this clone. The V gene is TRBV14, the J gene TRBJ2-7, with 8 bases aligning to TRBD2. The V and J ends lost 3 bases and 5 bases, in that order; junction bases with no gene match: 9. CDR3 size: 15 residues. In germline, CDR1 is SGHDN, CDR2 FVKESK. The DNA of the CDR3 is TGTGCCAGCAGCCACGGCGGGGGGATTCTGAACGAGCAGTACTTC. Encoded protein: CASSHGGGILNEQYF. Together with reference TRBV14 and TRBJ2-7, the CDR3 gives the full variable domain: EAGVTQFPSHSVIEKGQTVTLRCDPISGHDNLYWYRRVMGKEIKFLLHFVKESKQDESGMPNNRFLAERTGGTYSTLKVQPAELEDSGVYFCASSHGGGILNEQYFGPGTRLTVT.

The chain links TRBV18 to TRBJ1-5; maybe TRBD1 (6 bases). Trimming removed 6 bases at V and 0 bases at J, with 12 bases between. The CDR3 is 15 residues long. Germline lookup yields CDR1 KGHSH and CDR2 LQKENI. The CDR3 here is CASSQGRVSNQPQHF. The CDR3 DNA reads TGTGCCAGCTCGCAGGGGAGGGTTAGCAATCAGCCCCAGCATTTT.

The chain carries TRBV27 and TRBJ2-5, with 9 bases fitting TRBD2. The CDR3 sequence is 15 residues long. Germline lookup yields CDR1 MNHEY and CDR2 SMNVEV (reference sequence). V shed 7 bases and J 5 bases; nucleotides not matched to a gene: 11. The chain's CDR3 is CASISTAGGRETQYF. The CDR3 DNA is TGTGCCAGCATTTCCACGGCGGGGGGGCGGGAGACCCAGTACTTC.

This sequence joins TRBV7-2 and TRBJ1-4; TRBD1 is a possible D gene (5 bases). V lost 2 bases, J lost 4 bases, and 8 bases lay in between. CDR1 SGHTA and CDR2 FQGNSA come from the germline V gene. There are 14 residues in the CDR3. The CDR3 loop is CASSLRDFNEKLFF. In DNA form, the CDR3 reads TGTGCCAGCAGCTTAAGGGACTTTAATGAAAAACTGTTTTTT.

V is TRBV6-5 and J is TRBJ1-1; D perhaps matches TRBD1 (5 bases). With 0 bases removed from V and 1 base from J, the gap between germline ends came to 12 bases. Germline lookup yields CDR1 MNHEY and CDR2 SVGAGI. CDR3 length: 16 amino acids. CDR3: CASSYSMFGANTEAFF. CDR3 sequence (DNA): TGTGCCAGCAGTTACTCGATGTTTGGGGCGAACACTGAAGCTTTCTTT.

The J gene is TRBJ2-1, the V gene TRBV11-3, with TRBD2 identical over 8 bases. The trim removed 1 base at V and 7 bases at J, leaving 6 bases unmatched. Germline V gives CDR1 SGHNT, CDR2 YENEEA. CDR3 length: 15 amino acids. The CDR3 here is CASSLAGGLGNEQFF. The CDR3 nucleotides read TGTGCCAGCAGCTTAGCGGGAGGGTTAGGTAATGAGCAGTTCTTC.

V usage is TRBV6-2 or TRBV6-3 and J usage is TRBJ1-5; the match to TRBD1 covers 10 bases. CDR1 is MNHEY and CDR2 is SVGEGT in the germline V gene. The CDR3 covers 16 residues. The V segment lost 6 bases and the J segment 4 bases; nucleotides outside the gene matches: 9. The chain's CDR3 is CASSFTWGQGNQPQHF. CDR3 bases: TGTGCCAGCAGCTTTACGTGGGGACAGGGGAATCAGCCCCAGCATTTT.

CDR3 DNA sequence: TGTGCCACCAGCAGTACCGGGACACTTATTGATAATTCACCCCTCCACTTT. Translating gives CATSSTGTLIDNSPLHF. The chain is built from TRBV15 and TRBJ1-6; weak D call: TRBD1 (6 bases). There are 17 residues in the CDR3. In germline, CDR1 is LNHNV, CDR2 YYDKDF (reference sequence). V lost 3 bases and J lost 5, with 17 bases in between.

The rearrangement joins TRBV14 to TRBJ1-2; D gene unclear. The CDR3 extends over 14 amino acids. Germline CDR1 reads SGHDN; CDR2 reads FVKESK. The V end was cut by 2 bases, the J end by 5 bases, with 12 bases between. The CDR3 spells CASSQSGGKYGYTF. CDR3 bases: TGTGCCAGCAGCCAAAGCGGCGGAAAGTATGGCTACACCTTC.

V usage is TRBV7-2 and J usage is TRBJ2-7; possible D gene TRBD1, 5 bases. Germline values: CDR1 SGHTA, CDR2 FQGNSA. This CDR3 is built from 14 residues. V gave up 1 base and J gave up 1 base, with 8 bases separating them. The CDR3 loop reads CASSLDRSSYEQYF. The CDR3 nucleotides read TGTGCCAGCAGCTTAGACAGGAGTTCCTACGAGCAGTACTTC.

The V gene is TRBV7-3, the J gene TRBJ2-3; maybe TRBD1 (6 bases). Germline V gene data show CDR1 as SGHTA and CDR2 as FQGTGA. The CDR3 sequence is 15 residues long. The ends were cut back, 5 bases at V and 5 bases at J, with 17 bases in the middle. The CDR3 DNA follows: TGTGCCAGCAGCCCTCAGGGGATTTTGGGAGATACGCAGTATTTT. It encodes CASSPQGILGDTQYF.

This sequence joins TRBV7-6 and TRBJ2-7; TRBD2 aligns across 7 bases. Germline V gene lookup returns CDR1 SGHVS and CDR2 FNYEAQ. The CDR3 covers 16 residues. V lost 5 bases to trimming and J lost 1 base; unmatched junction nucleotides: 11. CDR3 DNA: TGTGCCAGCAGCCCCGTCGGGGGAGGGTTATCCTACGAGCAGTACTTC. It encodes CASSPVGGGLSYEQYF.

This clone was detected only a few times. The V call is TRBV11-3, the J call TRBJ2-2; D perhaps matches TRBD1 (6 bases). CDR1 and CDR2 from the germline V gene are SGHNT and YENEEA. The CDR3 contains 14 residues. Trimming shortened V by 9 bases and J by 1 base, and 12 bases separated the two germline ends. The CDR3 here is CASSGQENTGELFF. In nucleotides, the CDR3 is TGTGCCAGTTCGGGACAAGAGAACACCGGGGAGCTGTTTTTT. Variable domain in full (rest from reference TRBV11-3 and TRBJ2-2): EAGVVQSPRYKIIEKKQPVAFWCNPISGHNTLYWYLQNLGQGPELLIRYENEEAVDDSQLPKDRFSAERLKGVDSTLKIQPAELGDSAVYLCASSGQENTGELFFGEGSRLTVL.

The rearrangement links TRBV27 to TRBJ2-6, with TRBD2 as a possible D gene (6 bases). The CDR3 has 15 amino acids. Germline V gene lookup returns CDR1 MNHEY and CDR2 SMNVEV (reference sequence). V lost 6 bases and J 0 bases, leaving 9 bases between the germline ends. This chain's CDR3 is CASREGNSGANVLTF. The CDR3 coding sequence is TGTGCCAGCAGGGAGGGAAACTCTGGGGCCAACGTCCTGACTTTC. Filled out from reference TRBV27 and TRBJ2-6, the complete variable domain reads EAQVTQNPRYLITVTGKKLTVTCSQNMNHEYMSWYRQDPGLGLRQIYYSMNVEVTDKGDVPEGYKVSRKEKRNFPLILESPSPNQTSLYFCASREGNSGANVLTFGAGSRLTVL.

The rearrangement uses TRBV5-1 and TRBJ2-2; 9 bases are shared with TRBD1. The CDR3 consists of 16 residues. Trimming at V came to 4 bases and at J to 6 bases, leaving 10 bases not matched to a gene. CDR1 is SGHRS, CDR2 YFSETQ, per germline. This CDR3 reads CASSVNIQGASGELFF. DNA for the CDR3: TGCGCCAGCAGCGTGAATATACAGGGGGCGTCCGGGGAGCTGTTTTTT.

The J gene is TRBJ1-6, the V gene TRBV3-1 (or the pseudogene TRBV3-2); 11 nucleotides line up with TRBD1. V lost 1 base to trimming and J lost 9 bases; unmatched junction nucleotides: 2. Germline V gene sequence: CDR1 LGHDT, CDR2 YNNKEL (reference sequence). The CDR3 totals 15 residues. This CDR3 is CASSQVGTGGSPLHF. In DNA, the CDR3 is TGTGCCAGCAGCCAAGTCGGGACAGGGGGTTCACCCCTCCACTTT.

The V call is TRBV5-4, the J call TRBJ1-1, with TRBD1 identical over 7 bases. The V segment lost 4 bases and the J segment 4 bases; nucleotides outside the gene matches: 10. Germline V CDR1 and CDR2: SGHNT, YYREEE (reference sequence). The CDR3 spans 15 residues. CDR3 amino acids: CASSTRTGWGTEAFF. Written as DNA, the CDR3 is TGTGCCAGCAGCACACGGACAGGTTGGGGCACTGAAGCTTTCTTT.